These 16 T cell receptor beta chains were sequenced from one sample in a study of T cells in Graves' hyperthyroidism and ophthalmopathy (dated by TCRdb to the late 2010s). Library creation used multiplex PCR. The listed sequencing device is Illumina HiSeq 2000. TCR beta CDR3 regions were amplified from RNA transcripts. The TCR CDR3 was subjected to a first round of RT-PCR using the HTBI primer set and the Qiagen OneStep RT-PCR kit. TCRdb took the public reads, trimmed them with fastp at Q25, ran MiXCR for clone calling and kept in-frame beta chains. Under each unique CDR3 protein, matching rows form one entry showing the most common genes and DNA. This sample is represented by more than 450,000 distinct CDR3 sequences; 13% to 15% of them were singletons. Together, the top ten hold more than 11% of the sample. The sequenced sample was blood. These receptors all stem from a woman aged 40-49 years with Graves' hyperthyroidism.

As DNA, the CDR3 is TGTGCCAGCAGCTCGCCCTCGGGGGACAGGGTGGAGACCCAGTACTTC. Translated, it gives CASSSPSGDRVETQYF. The chain has TRBV5-4 and TRBJ2-5, with TRBD1 matching 9 bases. Looked up from germline, CDR1 is SGHNT and CDR2 is YYREEE (reference sequence). J lost 5 bases, V lost 3 bases, and 11 bases had no gene match. The length of the CDR3 is 16 residues.

Many counts were recorded for this clonotype. This rearrangement joins TRBV19 to TRBJ1-5; TRBD1 might be the D (6 bases). CDR1 is LNHDA and CDR2 is SQIVND in the germline V gene (reference sequence). CDR3 length: 14 amino acids. In DNA form, the CDR3 reads TGTGCAGGAGGGGGGCAGGGTGGCAATCAGCCCCAGCATTTT. It specifies CAGGGQGGNQPQHF. Full variable domain (rest looked up from reference TRBV19 and TRBJ1-5): DGGITQSPKYLFRKEGQNVTLSCEQNLNHDAMYWYRQDPGQGLRLIYYSQIVNDFQKGDIAEGYSVSREKKESFPLTVTSAQKNPTAFYLCAGGGQGGNQPQHFGDGTRLSIL.

The chain combines TRBV20-1 with TRBJ2-4, with D perhaps assigned TRBD1 or TRBD2 (5 bases each). Between the trimmed V and J ends, which lost 7 bases and 3 bases, there was a span of 13 bases. This CDR3 region has 13 residues. The germline V gene has CDR1 DFQATT and CDR2 SNEGSKA (reference sequence). The CDR3 region has the DNA TGCAGTGTTTGGGGGAGTAACAAAAACATTCAGTACTTC. It is translated as CSVWGSNKNIQYF.

This clonotype was counted ten times or more. The CDR3 DNA reads TGTGCCAGCAGCCAGCGGGGGCGGTCCTACAATGAGCAGTTCTTC. Translating it yields CASSQRGRSYNEQFF. The V and J genes are TRBV14 and TRBJ2-1, with D perhaps TRBD2 (7 bases). Germline V CDR1 and CDR2: SGHDN, FVKESK. The CDR3 has 15 residues. The V and J ends lost 3 bases and 1 base respectively, with 10 bases between them.

In its sample, this clonotype was seen many times. This chain joins TRBV12-3 or TRBV12-4 and TRBJ1-6; 9 nucleotides match TRBD1. With V trimmed by 5 bases and J by 7 bases, 3 bases remained unmatched. CDR3 size: 14 residues. The CDR3 coding sequence is TGTGCCAGCAGTCCTACAGGGGGCAATTCACCCCTCCACTTT. The encoded protein is CASSPTGGNSPLHF.

This clonotype was detected ten times or more. The chain uses TRBV6-1 and TRBJ2-1; the match to TRBD1 covers 9 bases. V shed 7 bases, J shed 7 bases, and the junction held 8 bases outside the gene matches. CDR1 and CDR2 from the germline V gene are MNHNS and SASEGT. This CDR3 comprises 14 residues. The CDR3 DNA sequence: TGTGCCAGCACTCCATGGGGACAGGGTAATGAGCAGTTCTTC. It translates to CASTPWGQGNEQFF.

Only a few counts were recorded for this clonotype. A much bigger clone sits one base away, suggesting this may be a read error. The chain uses TRBV20-1 and TRBJ2-7; the match to TRBD2 covers 13 bases. Trimming cost V 5 bases and J 2 bases; bases outside gene matches: 3. Germline V gene sequence: CDR1 DFQATT, CDR2 SNEGSKA (reference sequence). The CDR3 consists of 14 residues. The CDR3 bases are TGCAGTGCTCCCGGGACTAGCGGGGCCTACGAGCAGTACTTC. Protein: CSAPGTSGAYEQYF.

There are a few counts of this clonotype. The rearrangement links TRBV5-1 to TRBJ1-2, with TRBD1 as a possible D gene (5 bases). CDR3 length: 16 amino acids. V was shortened by 3 bases and J by 2 bases, with 17 bases between the two germline ends. Germline V gives CDR1 SGHRS, CDR2 YFSETQ. The DNA of the CDR3 is TGCGCCAGCAGCTGGGGGGTCCCGGGGTCGAACTATGGCTACACCTTC. This gives the protein CASSWGVPGSNYGYTF.

This clonotype was picked up many times. This chain connects TRBV18 to TRBJ2-1; TRBD2 matches at 7 bases. Looked up from germline, CDR1 is KGHSH and CDR2 is LQKENI. The V gene end was trimmed by 3 bases and the J gene end by 7 bases; junction bases not matched to a gene: 9. The CDR3 consists of 15 residues. The CDR3 DNA sequence: TGTGCCAGCTCACCCCTGACTAGCATCAAGAATGAGCAGTTCTTC. Translation: CASSPLTSIKNEQFF.

This clonotype came up many times. The chain has TRBV12-3 or TRBV12-4 and TRBJ1-1, with D unresolved. Trimming removed 3 bases from V and 8 bases from J, with 10 bases in between. The CDR3 consists of 12 residues. The CDR3 region is CASSFRALEAFF. In DNA, the CDR3 is TGTGCCAGCAGTTTTCGGGCACTGGAAGCTTTCTTT.

This clonotype was seen many times. The chain links TRBV2 to TRBJ1-2; D may be TRBD1 (6 bases). CDR1 SNHLY and CDR2 FYNNEI come from the germline V gene. Deletions cut 6 bases from V and 6 bases from J, with 17 bases between. The CDR3 is made up of 14 amino acids. CDR3 sequence reads: CASSAQGRGDGYTF. In DNA form, the CDR3 reads TGTGCCAGCAGCGCCCAGGGGAGGGGAGATGGCTACACCTTC.

This clonotype was counted only a few times. V gene TRBV28 combines with J gene TRBJ2-3; TRBD2 aligns across 10 bases. V lost 2 bases and J lost 8; bases outside the gene matches: 7. Germline values: CDR1 MDHEN, CDR2 SYDVKM. This CDR3 is built from 15 residues. CDR3 protein: CASSLASGSRGTQYF. Here the CDR3 DNA reads TGTGCCAGCAGTTTAGCTAGCGGGAGCAGGGGTACGCAGTATTTT.

The rearrangement uses TRBV15 and TRBJ1-2, with D perhaps TRBD1 (6 bases). The V gene lost 11 bases and the J gene lost 4 bases, with 17 bases spanning the gap. Germline CDR1 reads LNHNV; CDR2 reads YYDKDF (reference sequence). The CDR3 loop spans 13 amino acids. DNA of the CDR3: TGTGCCCCATTAGAGGGGGGGAGCTATGGCTACACCTTC. It translates to CAPLEGGSYGYTF.

The chain links TRBV28 to TRBJ2-2; 9 bases are a match to TRBD2. V gave up 6 bases and J gave up 2 bases; unmatched junction bases: 4. The CDR3 spans 15 residues. Germline CDR1 MDHEN, CDR2 SYDVKM. CDR3 DNA sequence: TGTGCCAGCAGCCATAGCGGGAGTAACACCGGGGAGCTGTTTTTT. Amino acid sequence: CASSHSGSNTGELFF.

The sample holds many counts of this clonotype. The genes are TRBV2 and TRBJ2-5; 8 positions match TRBD1. The CDR3 covers 13 residues. Germline lookup yields CDR1 SNHLY and CDR2 FYNNEI. Germline trimming cut 6 bases from V and 5 bases from J; bases unmatched to any gene: 5. DNA for the CDR3: TGTGCCAGCAGGGACAGGGCTCACGAGACCCAGTACTTC. This codes for CASRDRAHETQYF. The variable domain in full, completed from reference TRBV2 and TRBJ2-5, reads EPEVTQTPSHQVTQMGQEVILRCVPISNHLYFYWYRQILGQKVEFLVSFYNNEISEKSEIFDDQFSVERPDGSNFTLKIRSTKLEDSAMYFCASRDRAHETQYFGPGTRLLVL.

The CDR3 loop is CASSFSLTSGGTLSYEQYF. The CDR3 nucleotides are TGTGCCAGCAGCTTTAGCCTCACTAGCGGGGGAACACTCTCCTACGAGCAGTACTTC. The rearrangement joins TRBV5-5 to TRBJ2-7; 11 nucleotides line up with TRBD2. Germline CDR1 and CDR2: SGHKS and YYEKEE (reference sequence). The junction had 13 bases not matched to a gene; V was cut back by 2 bases and J by 0 bases. The CDR3 extends over 19 amino acids.